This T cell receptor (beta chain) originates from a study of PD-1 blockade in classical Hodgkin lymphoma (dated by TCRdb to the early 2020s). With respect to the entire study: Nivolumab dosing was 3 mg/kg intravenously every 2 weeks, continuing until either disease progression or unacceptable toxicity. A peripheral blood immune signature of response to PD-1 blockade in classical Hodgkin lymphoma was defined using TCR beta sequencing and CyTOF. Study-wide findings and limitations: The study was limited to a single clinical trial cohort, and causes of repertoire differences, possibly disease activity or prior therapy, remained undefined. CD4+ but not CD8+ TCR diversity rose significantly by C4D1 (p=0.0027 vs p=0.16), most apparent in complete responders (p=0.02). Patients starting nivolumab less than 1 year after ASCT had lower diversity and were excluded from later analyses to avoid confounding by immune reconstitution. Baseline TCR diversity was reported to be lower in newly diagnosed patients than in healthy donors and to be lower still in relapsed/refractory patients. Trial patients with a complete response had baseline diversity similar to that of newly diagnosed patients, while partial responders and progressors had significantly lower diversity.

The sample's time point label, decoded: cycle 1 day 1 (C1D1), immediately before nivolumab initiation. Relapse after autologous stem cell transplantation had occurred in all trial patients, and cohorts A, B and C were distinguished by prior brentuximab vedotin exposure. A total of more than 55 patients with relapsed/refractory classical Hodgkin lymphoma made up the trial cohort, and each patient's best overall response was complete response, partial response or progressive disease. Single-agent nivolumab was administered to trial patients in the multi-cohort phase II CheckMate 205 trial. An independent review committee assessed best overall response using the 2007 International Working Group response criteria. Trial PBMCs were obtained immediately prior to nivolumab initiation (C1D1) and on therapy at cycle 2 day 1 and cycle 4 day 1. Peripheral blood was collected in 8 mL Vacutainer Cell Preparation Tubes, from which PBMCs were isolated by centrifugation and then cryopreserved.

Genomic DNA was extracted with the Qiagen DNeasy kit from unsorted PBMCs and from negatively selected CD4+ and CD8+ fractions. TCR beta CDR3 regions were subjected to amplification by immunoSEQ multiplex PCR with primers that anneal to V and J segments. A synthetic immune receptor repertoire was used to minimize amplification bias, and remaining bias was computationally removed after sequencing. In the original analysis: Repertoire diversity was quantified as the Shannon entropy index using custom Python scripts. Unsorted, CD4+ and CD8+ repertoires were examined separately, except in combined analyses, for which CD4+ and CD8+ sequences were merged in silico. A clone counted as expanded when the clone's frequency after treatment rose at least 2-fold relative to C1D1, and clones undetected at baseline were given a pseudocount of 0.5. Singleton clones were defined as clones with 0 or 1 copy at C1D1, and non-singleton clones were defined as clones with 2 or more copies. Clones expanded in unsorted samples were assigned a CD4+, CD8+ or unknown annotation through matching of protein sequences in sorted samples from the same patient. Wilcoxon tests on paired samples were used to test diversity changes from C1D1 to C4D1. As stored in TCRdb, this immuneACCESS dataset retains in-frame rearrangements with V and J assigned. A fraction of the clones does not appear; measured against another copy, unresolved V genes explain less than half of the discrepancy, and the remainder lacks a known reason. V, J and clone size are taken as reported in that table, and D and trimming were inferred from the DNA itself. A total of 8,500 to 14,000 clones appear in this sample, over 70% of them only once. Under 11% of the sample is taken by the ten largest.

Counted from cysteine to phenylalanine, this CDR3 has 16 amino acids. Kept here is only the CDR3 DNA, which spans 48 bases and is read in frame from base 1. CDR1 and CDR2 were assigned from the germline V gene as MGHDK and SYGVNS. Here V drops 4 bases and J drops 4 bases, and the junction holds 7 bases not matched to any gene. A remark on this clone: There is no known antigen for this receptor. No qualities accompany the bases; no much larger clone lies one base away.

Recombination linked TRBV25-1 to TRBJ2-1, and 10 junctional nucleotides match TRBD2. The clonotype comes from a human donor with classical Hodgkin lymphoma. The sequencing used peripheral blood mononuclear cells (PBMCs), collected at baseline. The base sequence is TGTGCCAGCAGTGGGGGAACTAGCGGGAATTACAATGAGCAGTTCTTC. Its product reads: CASSGGTSGNYNEQFF.